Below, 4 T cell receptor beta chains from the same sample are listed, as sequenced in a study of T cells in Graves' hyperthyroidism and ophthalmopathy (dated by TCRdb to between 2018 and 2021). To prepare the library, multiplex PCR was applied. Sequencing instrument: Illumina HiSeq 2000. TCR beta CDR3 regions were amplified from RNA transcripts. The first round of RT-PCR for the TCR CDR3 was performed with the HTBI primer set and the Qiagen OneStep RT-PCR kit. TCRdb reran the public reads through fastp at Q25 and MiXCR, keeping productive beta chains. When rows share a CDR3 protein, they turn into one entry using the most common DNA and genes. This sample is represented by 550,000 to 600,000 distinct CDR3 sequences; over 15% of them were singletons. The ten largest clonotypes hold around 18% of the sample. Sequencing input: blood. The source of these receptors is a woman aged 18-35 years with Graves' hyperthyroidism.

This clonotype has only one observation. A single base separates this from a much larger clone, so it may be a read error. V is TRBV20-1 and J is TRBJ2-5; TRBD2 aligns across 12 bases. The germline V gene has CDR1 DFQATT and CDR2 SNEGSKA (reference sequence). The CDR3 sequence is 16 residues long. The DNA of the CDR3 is TGCAGTGCCAAGACGACTAGCGGGAGTTGGGTAGAGACCCTGTACTTC. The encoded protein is CSAKTTSGSWVETLYF.

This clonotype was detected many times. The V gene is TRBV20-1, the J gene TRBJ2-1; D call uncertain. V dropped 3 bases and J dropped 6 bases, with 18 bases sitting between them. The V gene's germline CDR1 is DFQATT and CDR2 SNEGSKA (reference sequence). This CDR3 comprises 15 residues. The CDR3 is CSASPLDGVINEQFF. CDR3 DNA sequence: TGCAGTGCTAGCCCTCTCGACGGAGTCATCAATGAGCAGTTCTTC.

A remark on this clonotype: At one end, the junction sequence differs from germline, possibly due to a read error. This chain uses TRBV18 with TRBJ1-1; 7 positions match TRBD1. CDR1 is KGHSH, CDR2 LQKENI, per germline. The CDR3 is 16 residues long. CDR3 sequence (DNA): TGTGTCAGCTCCCCCGCGGACAGGCTAGGGGGCACTGAAGCTTTCTTT. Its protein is CVSSPADRLGGTEAFF.

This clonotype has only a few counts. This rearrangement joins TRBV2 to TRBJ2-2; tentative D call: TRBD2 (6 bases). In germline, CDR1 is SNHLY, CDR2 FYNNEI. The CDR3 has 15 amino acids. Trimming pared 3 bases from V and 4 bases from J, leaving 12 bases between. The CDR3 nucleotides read TGTGCCAGCAGTGATGCGGGGTTGGGCACCGGGGAGCTGTTTTTT. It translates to CASSDAGLGTGELFF.